The clone carrying this TCR beta chain was detected only once. These data originate in a study of T cell changes during pregnancy in multiple sclerosis. Per germline, CDR1 MNHNY and CDR2 SVGAGI (reference sequence). The ends lost 7 bases at V and 2 bases at J; junction bases unmatched: 12. The CDR3 length is 16 residues. Using immunoSEQ multiplex PCR, the repertoire was profiled, and TCRdb retains in-frame clones only, with some absent. This table has tens of thousands of clones, about 92% appearing once. This receptor was obtained from a female donor with multiple sclerosis, enrolled in a pregnancy study. This sample comprised peripheral blood, obtained in the second trimester of pregnancy. This chain joins TRBV6-6 and TRBJ2-5, with 8 bases lining up with TRBD2. The CDR3, as DNA: TGTGCCAGCACTCGAACTAGCGGAACCTCACAAGAGACCCAGTACTTC. Its translation is CASTRTSGTSQETQYF.